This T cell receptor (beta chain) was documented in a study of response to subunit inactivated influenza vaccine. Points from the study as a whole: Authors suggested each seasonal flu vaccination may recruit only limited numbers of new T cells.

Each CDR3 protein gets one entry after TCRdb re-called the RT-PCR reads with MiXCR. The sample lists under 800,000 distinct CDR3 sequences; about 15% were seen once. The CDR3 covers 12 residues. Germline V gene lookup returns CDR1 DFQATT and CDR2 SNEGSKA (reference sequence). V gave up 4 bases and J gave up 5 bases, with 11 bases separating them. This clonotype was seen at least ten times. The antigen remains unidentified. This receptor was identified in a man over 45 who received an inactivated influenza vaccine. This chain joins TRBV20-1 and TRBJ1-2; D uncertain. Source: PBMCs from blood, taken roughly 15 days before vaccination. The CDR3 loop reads CSAIHWIYGYTF. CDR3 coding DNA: TGCAGTGCTATACATTGGATTTATGGCTACACCTTC.